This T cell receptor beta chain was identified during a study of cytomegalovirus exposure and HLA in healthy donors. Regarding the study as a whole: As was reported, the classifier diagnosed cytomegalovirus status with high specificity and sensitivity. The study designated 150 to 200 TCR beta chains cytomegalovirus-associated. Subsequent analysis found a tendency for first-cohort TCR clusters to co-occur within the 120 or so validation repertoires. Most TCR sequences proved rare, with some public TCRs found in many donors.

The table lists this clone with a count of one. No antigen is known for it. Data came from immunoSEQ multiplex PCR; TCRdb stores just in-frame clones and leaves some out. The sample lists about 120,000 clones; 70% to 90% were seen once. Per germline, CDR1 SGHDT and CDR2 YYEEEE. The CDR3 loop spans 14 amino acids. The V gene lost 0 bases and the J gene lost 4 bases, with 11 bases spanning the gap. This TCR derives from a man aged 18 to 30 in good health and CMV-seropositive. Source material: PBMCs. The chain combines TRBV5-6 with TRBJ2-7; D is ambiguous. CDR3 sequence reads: CASSLGRSTYEQYF. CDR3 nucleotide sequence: TGTGCCAGCAGCTTGGGACGTAGCACTTACGAGCAGTACTTC.